Detailed here is one T cell receptor (beta chain). Its target is unknown. These data are taken from a study of T cells in Graves' hyperthyroidism and ophthalmopathy. General study findings and limits: Model predictions of ophthalmopathy came a median roughly 6.4 months before onset.

Authors of the study amplified TCR beta CDR3 regions from RNA transcripts. HTBI primers were employed in a first-round RT-PCR of the TCR CDR3. TCRdb reprocessed the multiplex PCR reads via MiXCR and lists one record per CDR3 protein. The sample yields over 250,000 distinct CDR3 sequences, less than 30% seen once. Between the trimmed V and J ends, which lost 6 bases and 4 bases, there was a span of 15 bases. The CDR3 runs 14 residues. CDR1 and CDR2 from the germline V gene are MNHNS and SASEGT. Patients between 18 and 65 years old had hyperthyroidism, newly diagnosed and lasting under 2 months. The study excluded patients with uncontrolled infection, other autoimmune disease, pregnancy or lactation. The authors took PBMCs from over 8.5 ml fresh peripheral blood.

The chain has TRBV6-1 and TRBJ1-1, with D uncertain. The sequencing input was blood. The origin of this receptor is a man aged 40-49 years with Graves' hyperthyroidism that later progressed to Graves' ophthalmopathy. The CDR3 region has the DNA TGTGCCAGCAGGGGGAATATGTATGGCACTGAAGCTTTCTTT. Residues: CASRGNMYGTEAFF.